This TCR beta chain was profiled in a study of glioma-infiltrating T cells after dendritic cell vaccination. Across the study: Patients had newly diagnosed or recurrent glioblastoma and received dendritic cell vaccines. Overall study results and limits: Longer survival after dendritic cell vaccination followed higher pretreatment TIL content.

As regards this clone: The target antigen is unknown.

Input was 1.5 to 2.5 ug genomic DNA, or all available if less. Profiled with immunoSEQ multiplex PCR; TCRdb holds only in-frame clones, not every one. The sample holds tens of thousands of clones, roughly four fifths seen once. Trimming took 6 bases from V and 9 from J; bases not matched to a gene: 11. CDR3 length: 14 residues. Germline V CDR1 and CDR2: LNHDA, SQIVND (reference sequence). This TCR came from a human donor with glioblastoma. The chain carries TRBV19 and TRBJ2-1; 7 bases fit TRBD1. Material: blood, obtained before dendritic cell vaccination. CDR3 DNA: TGTGCCAGTAGACCCGACAGGGTTCATGGTGAGCAGTTCTTC. Translation gives CASRPDRVHGEQFF.